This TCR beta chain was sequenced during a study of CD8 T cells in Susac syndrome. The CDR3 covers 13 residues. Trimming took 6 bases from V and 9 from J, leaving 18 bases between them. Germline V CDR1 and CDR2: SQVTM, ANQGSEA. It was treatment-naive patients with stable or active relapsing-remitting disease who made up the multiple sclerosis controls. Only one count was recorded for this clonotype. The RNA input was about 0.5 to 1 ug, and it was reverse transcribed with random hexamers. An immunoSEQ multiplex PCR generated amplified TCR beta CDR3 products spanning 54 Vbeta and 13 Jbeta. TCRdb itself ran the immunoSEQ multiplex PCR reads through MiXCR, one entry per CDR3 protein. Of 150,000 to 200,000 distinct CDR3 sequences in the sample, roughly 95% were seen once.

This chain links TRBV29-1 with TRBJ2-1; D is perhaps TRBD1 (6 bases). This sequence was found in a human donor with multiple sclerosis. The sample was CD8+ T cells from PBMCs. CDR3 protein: CSVEDHRVGEQFF. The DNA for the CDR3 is TGCAGCGTCGAGGACCACAGGGTTGGTGAGCAGTTCTTC.